The text below deals with one T cell receptor beta chain. In this sample, this clone turned up a few times. Its target antigen remains unknown. Base quality data are lacking; no much larger clone is found one base away. The data stem from a study of beta chain features in type 1 diabetes (dated by TCRdb to 2016 to 2019). In terms of the full investigation: Mean age, gender distribution, total cell number and subset yield were not different between patients and healthy donors. A total of 100 million to 110 million sorted cells were examined across all samples, and a strong correlation was observed between cell number per subset and RNA yield. In the study, TCRB repertoires of sorted circulating CD4+ T cell subsets from recently diagnosed type 1 diabetes patients were compared with those of matched healthy donors. Regulatory and stem cell-like memory subsets were obtained from only 8 patients and roughly eight healthy donors, while naive and central memory subsets were obtained from all 30 or so donors. What the authors observed across the whole study: Because the HLA sub-analyses included only small numbers of individuals, any influence of HLA type on TCRB rearrangement was left unresolved. Because cDNA was sequenced instead of genomic DNA, activated cells with high expression could be over-represented, although the groups did not differ in activation or CD3 levels. PCR may preferentially amplify shorter templates, but because patient and control samples were amplified and corrected together, any resulting skew would affect both groups equally. Naive, central memory and regulatory TCRB repertoires appeared more similar among patients than among healthy donors. In all four CD4+ subsets, TCRB CDR3 length was moderately but significantly shorter in type 1 diabetes patients. At VDJ recombination sites, type 1 diabetes patients had fewer insertions and more deleted nucleotides, which implies abnormalities in thymic rearrangement.

The entire isolated RNA was reverse transcribed using the High Capacity cDNA Reverse Transcription Kit, and thus expressed TCRB transcripts were sequenced. Deep immunoSEQ sequencing was performed on naive, central memory and regulatory T cell samples, with an average of around 3.5 million total reads per sample. Sorted cells were lysed in RLT buffer, and RNA was extracted using DNase-treated RNeasy Micro or Mini kits according to cell number. Each cell subset was processed on its own to prevent cross-contamination, while patient and healthy donor samples were processed together. The immunoSEQ multiplex PCR was used to amplify TCRB sequences from cDNA, yielding 87-bp fragments that span the CDR3 region. Sequencing of the amplicons was done on the Illumina HiSeq platform. Regarding the original processing steps: PCR bias was corrected computationally using synthetic template baselines, and reads within Hamming distance 2 were collapsed, with unmergeable singletons discarded. By aligning reads against IMGT, V, D and J genes, CDR3 length, and insertions or deletions at six rearrangement sites were assigned. Clonotype counts were normalized to sorted cell number within each subset before computing true diversity and Gini coefficients with the tcR R package. Repertoire sharing was quantified using the overlap coefficient calculated on TCRB nucleotide sequences. Out-of-frame TCRB sequences from naive cells were analyzed as a proxy for the pre-selection repertoire. TCRdb took this table from immuneACCESS and kept in-frame rearrangements with V and J called. Such tables lack part of the clones; where checked against another copy, unresolved V genes explain under half of the gap, and the rest is unexplained. The V and J calls and clone size come from that table; D and trimming were worked out from the DNA. The sample contains 680,000 or so clones, 13% of them found a single time. The ten largest clones represent 0.022% of the sample.

A single peripheral blood draw of about 116 mL on average was collected from each donor into heparinised tubes. A BD FACSAria II and a panel including CD45RO, CCR7, CD25, CD127, CD95 and CD27 were used to sort naive, central memory, regulatory and stem cell-like memory CD4+ T cells. A purity above 98% was achieved for all sorted populations. PBMCs were separated immediately by Lymphoprep density gradient centrifugation and were stained directly, without being cultured. So that batch effects would be minimized, each experiment stained and sorted samples in pairs, pairing one healthy donor with one patient. The germline ends are 9 bases apart after V is trimmed by 3 bases and J by 2 bases. The germline V gene specifies SGHTA as CDR1 and FQGNSA as CDR2. From cysteine to phenylalanine, the CDR3 is 14 amino acids long. This entry keeps only the CDR3 DNA: 42 bases, framed from base 1.

The chain couples TRBV7-2 to TRBJ2-3; the D call is possibly TRBD1 or TRBD2, each sharing 5 bases. Material: naive CD4+ T cells from blood. The label giving this sample's cell subset or site can be read as: true naive CD4+ T cells. The clonotype originates from a man between 18 and 29 years old with type 1 diabetes. The nucleotides are TGTGCCAGCAGCTTTCGGGACCTCACAGATACGCAGTATTTT. This translates into CASSFRDLTDTQYF.